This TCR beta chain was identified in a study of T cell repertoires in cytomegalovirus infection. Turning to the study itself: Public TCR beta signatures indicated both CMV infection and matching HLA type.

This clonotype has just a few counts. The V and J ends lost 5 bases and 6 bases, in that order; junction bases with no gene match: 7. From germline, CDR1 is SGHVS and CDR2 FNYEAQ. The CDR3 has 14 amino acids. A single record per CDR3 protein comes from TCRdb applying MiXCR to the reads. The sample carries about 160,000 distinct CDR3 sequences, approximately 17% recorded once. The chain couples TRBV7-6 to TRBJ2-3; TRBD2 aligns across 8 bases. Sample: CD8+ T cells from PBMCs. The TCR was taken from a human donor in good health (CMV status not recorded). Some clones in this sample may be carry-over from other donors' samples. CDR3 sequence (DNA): TGTGCCAGCAGCCATCAGCGGGGGCCTGATACGCAGTATTTT. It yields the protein CASSHQRGPDTQYF.